Below are 19 T cell receptor beta chains sequenced from a single sample in a study of read filtering for tumor transcriptome and immune sequencing. Molecular barcoded adaptors covering alpha/delta and beta/gamma chains were used on roughly 370 ng RNA. TCRdb fed the reads into MiXCR, producing one record per CDR3 protein. Of more than 45,000 distinct CDR3 sequences in the sample, around 19% were seen once. The source material was a population of CD138-negative cells sorted from bone marrow. The receptors were gathered from a donor over 35 with multiple myeloma.

This clonotype appeared many times. This chain uses TRBV19 with TRBJ1-1; tentative D call: TRBD1 (6 bases). The CDR3 runs 15 residues. The germline V gene encodes CDR1 LNHDA and CDR2 SQIVND (reference sequence). The V end lost 1 base, the J end lost 2 bases, and 11 bases lay between the germline ends. CDR3 nucleotides: TGTGCCAGTAGTATAGGGGTACAGGGTAACACTGAAGCTTTCTTT. It encodes CASSIGVQGNTEAFF.

This clonotype was seen many times. The V call is TRBV11-2, the J call TRBJ2-1; D could derive from TRBD1 or TRBD2 (5 bases each). V lost 5 bases and J 2 bases, leaving 10 bases between the germline ends. From germline, CDR1 is SGHAT and CDR2 FQNNGV. The CDR3 has 14 amino acids. CDR3 in DNA: TGTGCCAGCAGCCCCCGGGACCCCTACAATGAGCAGTTCTTC. Translating gives CASSPRDPYNEQFF.

This clonotype is termed medium-sized (0.01 to 0.1%). The chain uses TRBV19 and TRBJ2-2; D may correspond to TRBD1 or TRBD2 (5 bases each). V lost 6 bases and J 5 bases, leaving 10 bases between the germline ends. This CDR3 has 13 residues. Germline CDR1 is LNHDA and CDR2 is SQIVND (reference sequence). The CDR3 DNA reads as TGTGCCAGTAGGCGAGGGGAAACCGGGGAGCTGTTTTTT. This codes for CASRRGETGELFF. Using reference TRBV19 and TRBJ2-2 for the parts outside the CDR3, the full variable domain is DGGITQSPKYLFRKEGQNVTLSCEQNLNHDAMYWYRQDPGQGLRLIYYSQIVNDFQKGDIAEGYSVSREKKESFPLTVTSAQKNPTAFYLCASRRGETGELFFGEGSRLTVL.

This clonotype showed up many times. The rearrangement joins TRBV5-4 to TRBJ2-3; 10 positions agree with TRBD1. From germline, CDR1 is SGHNT and CDR2 YYREEE (reference sequence). Trimming at V came to 1 base and at J to 2 bases, leaving 7 bases not matched to a gene. This CDR3 comprises 17 residues. CDR3 sequence (DNA): TGTGCCAGCAGCTTGCCTCGGACAGGGGGATACACAGATACGCAGTATTTT. It specifies CASSLPRTGGYTDTQYF.

This clonotype showed up many times. The J gene is TRBJ1-5, the V gene TRBV19, with D possibly being TRBD1 (5 bases). Looked up from germline, CDR1 is LNHDA and CDR2 is SQIVND (reference sequence). The CDR3 sequence is 13 residues long. With 6 bases removed from V and 3 bases from J, the gap between germline ends came to 9 bases. In DNA, the CDR3 is TGTGCCAGTAGCGAACAGGTCAATCAGCCCCAGCATTTT. Protein: CASSEQVNQPQHF.

Comment on this clonotype: A much larger clone lies one base from this, so it may be a read error. V is TRBV19 and J is TRBJ2-1; no clear D. This CDR3 is built from 13 residues. The germline V and J ends were trimmed by 11 bases and 6 bases, with 17 bases remaining between them. Germline V gene sequence: CDR1 LNHDA, CDR2 SQIVND (reference sequence). The CDR3 DNA sequence: TGTGCCGGTAATTTCCTAGACGGCAATGAGCAGTTCTTC. Encoded protein: CAGNFLDGNEQFF.

This clonotype appeared many times. The gene calls are TRBV11-1 and TRBJ2-7, with D tentatively TRBD1 (6 bases). Germline V CDR1 and CDR2: SGHAT, FQDESV (reference sequence). The CDR3 is 14 residues long. V dropped 3 bases and J dropped 3 bases, with 12 bases sitting between them. CDR3 residues: CASSFGTSFYEQYF. The CDR3 DNA reads as TGTGCCAGCAGCTTCGGGACATCTTTCTACGAGCAGTACTTC.

Of note for this clonotype: A much larger clone lies a single base off, so this may be a read error. The CDR3 DNA follows: TGTGCCAGCAGCGTAGGACAGGCATCCATCCAGAACACTGAAGCTTTCTTT. It translates to CASSVGQASIQNTEAFF. The rearrangement links TRBV9 to TRBJ1-1; possible D gene TRBD1, 6 bases. Trimming shortened V by 0 bases and J by 1 base, and 16 bases separated the two germline ends. Germline V CDR1 and CDR2: SGDLS, YYNGEE. This CDR3 is 17 amino acids long.

Remarks on this clonotype: This clone may be a read error of a much larger clone one base away. The rearrangement joins TRBV7-2 to TRBJ2-2; D unclear. The V end was cut by 1 base, the J end by 6 bases, with 12 bases between. CDR1 is SGHTA and CDR2 is FQGNSA in the germline V gene. The CDR3 is made up of 15 amino acids. CDR3 protein: CASSLDSPIPGELFF. CDR3 bases: TGTGCCAGCAGCTTAGATAGCCCTATCCCCGGGGAGCTGTTTTTT. The full variable domain, rest sourced from reference TRBV7-2 and TRBJ2-2, is GAGVSQSPSNKVTEKGKDVELRCDPISGHTALYWYRQSLGQGLEFLIYFQGNSAPDKSGLPSDRFSAERTGGSVSTLTIQRTQQEDSAVYLCASSLDSPIPGELFFGEGSRLTVL.

This clonotype was picked up many times. The chain has TRBV24-1 and TRBJ2-3; 12 bases line up with TRBD2. This CDR3 spans 19 amino acids. Germline CDR1 is KGHDR and CDR2 is SFDVKD. Germline trimming cut 3 bases from V and 0 bases from J; bases unmatched to any gene: 9. The CDR3 DNA is TGTGCCACCAGTGATCCCCCAGCTAGCGGGAGGGGAAGCACAGATACGCAGTATTTT. This codes for CATSDPPASGRGSTDTQYF.

This clonotype was counted at least ten times. The chain has TRBV6-1 and TRBJ2-3; D unresolved. V was pared by 3 bases and J by 4 bases, with 8 bases between. Per the germline V gene, CDR1 is MNHNS and CDR2 is SASEGT. The CDR3 totals 13 residues. CDR3 nucleotides: TGTGCCAGCAGTGACGGCTGGGCAGATACGCAGTATTTT. Amino acid sequence: CASSDGWADTQYF.

This clonotype was counted a few times. The chain joins TRBV24-1 to TRBJ2-3; possible D gene TRBD1, 6 bases. The CDR3 is made up of 15 amino acids. Germline values: CDR1 KGHDR, CDR2 SFDVKD. The ends were cut back, 0 bases at V and 5 bases at J, with 11 bases in the middle. The CDR3 region is CATSDLQGPGDTQYF. Here the CDR3 DNA reads TGTGCCACCAGTGATTTGCAGGGGCCTGGAGATACGCAGTATTTT.

This clonotype was observed many times. The gene calls are TRBV19 and TRBJ2-3; D is unclear. The V and J ends lost 1 base and 0 bases respectively, with 5 bases between them. Germline V CDR1 and CDR2: LNHDA, SQIVND (reference sequence). This CDR3 region has 14 residues. CDR3 sequence reads: CASSIASSTDTQYF. The CDR3 DNA reads as TGTGCCAGTAGTATAGCATCAAGCACAGATACGCAGTATTTT.

This clonotype appeared many times. The chain carries TRBV12-3 or TRBV12-4 and TRBJ1-1; D is perhaps TRBD1 (5 bases). The germline V and J ends were trimmed by 6 bases and 4 bases, with 18 bases remaining between them. This CDR3 spans 15 amino acids. The CDR3 DNA reads TGTGCCAGCAGCATCCCCAGGGAGCATGGCACTGAAGCTTTCTTT. The encoded protein is CASSIPREHGTEAFF.

This clonotype was seen more than once but under ten times. A much larger clone is a single base away; this may be a read error. V and J are TRBV9 and TRBJ2-2; 7 nucleotides match TRBD1. CDR1 SGDLS and CDR2 YYNGEE come from the germline V gene. This CDR3 contains 14 residues. CDR3 in amino acids: CASSVGQGRGVLFF. The CDR3 coding sequence is TGTGCCAGCAGCGTAGGACAGGGAAGAGGGGTGCTGTTTTTT.

This clonotype was seen at least ten times. This sequence joins TRBV20-1 and TRBJ2-7; TRBD1 matches at 10 bases. Germline trimming cut 3 bases from V and 0 bases from J; bases unmatched to any gene: 8. The CDR3 length is 16 residues. Germline V gene sequence: CDR1 DFQATT, CDR2 SNEGSKA (reference sequence). The CDR3 sequence: CSASLGGTGVSYEQYF. The CDR3 nucleotides read TGCAGTGCTAGTCTAGGGGGGACAGGGGTCTCCTACGAGCAGTACTTC.

This clonotype was recorded many times. One end of the junction does not line up with germline, which may come from a read error. The chain has TRBV12-3 or TRBV12-4 and TRBJ2-1, with unresolved D. This CDR3 has 11 amino acids. As DNA, the CDR3 is TGTGCCAGCAGCTGGGTGGATACCCAGATCTTC. Translated: CASSWVDTQIF.

To note about this clonotype: A junction end diverges from the germline sequence, so it may reflect a read error. The rearrangement links TRBV20-1 to TRBJ1-1; a possible D gene is TRBD1 (6 bases). The CDR3 has 13 residues. Looked up from germline, CDR1 is DFQATT and CDR2 is SNEGSKA (reference sequence). The CDR3 spells CGATAQGRTEASF. The CDR3 bases are TGCGGTGCTACGGCCCAGGGGAGAACTGAAGCTTCCTTT.

This clonotype is hyperexpanded in the sample. Its ends do not fully match the called genes, so a read error is possible. The chain employs TRBV7-2 and TRBJ2-2, with 9 positions matching TRBD2. This CDR3 is built from 14 residues. Germline lookup yields CDR1 SGHTA and CDR2 FQGNSA. CDR3 DNA: TGTGCTAGCAGCTTAGCGGGAGATACCGGGGAGCTGTTTTTT. Translating it yields CASSLAGDTGELFF.